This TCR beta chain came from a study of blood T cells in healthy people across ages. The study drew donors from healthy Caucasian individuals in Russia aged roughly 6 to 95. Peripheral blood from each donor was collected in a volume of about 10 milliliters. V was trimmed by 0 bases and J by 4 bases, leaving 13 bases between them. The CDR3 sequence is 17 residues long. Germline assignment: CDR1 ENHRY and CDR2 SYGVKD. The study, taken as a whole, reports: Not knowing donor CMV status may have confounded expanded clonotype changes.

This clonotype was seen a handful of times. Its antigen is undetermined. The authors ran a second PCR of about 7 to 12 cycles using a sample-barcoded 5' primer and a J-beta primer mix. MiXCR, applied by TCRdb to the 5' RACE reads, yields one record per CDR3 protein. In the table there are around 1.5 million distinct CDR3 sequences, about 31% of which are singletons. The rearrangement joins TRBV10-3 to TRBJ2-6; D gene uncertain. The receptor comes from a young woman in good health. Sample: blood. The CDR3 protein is CAISESPPGSGANVLTF. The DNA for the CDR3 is TGTGCCATCAGTGAGTCGCCGCCAGGTTCAGGGGCCAACGTCCTGACTTTC.